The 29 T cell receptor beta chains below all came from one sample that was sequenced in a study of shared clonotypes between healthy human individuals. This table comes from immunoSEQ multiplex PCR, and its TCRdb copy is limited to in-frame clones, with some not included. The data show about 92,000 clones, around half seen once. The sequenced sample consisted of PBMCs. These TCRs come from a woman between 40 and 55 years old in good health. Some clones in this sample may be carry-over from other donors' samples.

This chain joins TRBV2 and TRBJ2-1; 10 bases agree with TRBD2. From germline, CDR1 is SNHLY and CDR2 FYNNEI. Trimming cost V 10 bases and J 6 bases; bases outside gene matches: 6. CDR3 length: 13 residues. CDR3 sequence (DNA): TGTGCCACCGGGACTAGCGTTTTCAATGAGCAGTTCTTC. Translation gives CATGTSVFNEQFF.

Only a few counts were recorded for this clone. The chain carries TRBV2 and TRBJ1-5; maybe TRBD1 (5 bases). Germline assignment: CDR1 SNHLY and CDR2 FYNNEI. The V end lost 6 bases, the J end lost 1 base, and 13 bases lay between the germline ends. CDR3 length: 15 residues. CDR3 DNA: TGTGCCAGCAGGGGGGACCTCGCGAGCAATCAGCCCCAGCATTTT. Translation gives CASRGDLASNQPQHF. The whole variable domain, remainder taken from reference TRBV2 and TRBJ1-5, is EPEVTQTPSHQVTQMGQEVILRCVPISNHLYFYWYRQILGQKVEFLVSFYNNEISEKSEIFDDQFSVERPDGSNFTLKIRSTKLEDSAMYFCASRGDLASNQPQHFGDGTRLSIL.

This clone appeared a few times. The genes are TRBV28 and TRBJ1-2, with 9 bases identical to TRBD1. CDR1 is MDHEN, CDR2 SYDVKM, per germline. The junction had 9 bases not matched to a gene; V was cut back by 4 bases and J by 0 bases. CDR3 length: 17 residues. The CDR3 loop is CASSSRTGAGANYGYTF. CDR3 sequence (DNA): TGTGCCAGCAGTTCCCGGACAGGGGCGGGGGCTAACTATGGCTACACCTTC.

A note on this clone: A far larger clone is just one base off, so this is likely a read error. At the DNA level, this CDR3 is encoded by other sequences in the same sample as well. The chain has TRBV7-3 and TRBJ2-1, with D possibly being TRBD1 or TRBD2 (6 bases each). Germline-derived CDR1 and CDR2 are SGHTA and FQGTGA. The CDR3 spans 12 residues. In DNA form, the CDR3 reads TGTGCCAGCGGGGGGCCAGACAACGAGCAGTTCTTC. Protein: CASGGPDNEQFF.

CDR3 nucleotides: TGCGCCAGCAGCCAAGAACGGGGCATGTGGGCCAACGTCCTGACTTTC. This sequence encodes CASSQERGMWANVLTF. The J gene is TRBJ2-6, the V gene TRBV4-3, with D possibly being TRBD1 or TRBD2 (5 bases each). There are 16 residues in the CDR3. V was cut by 0 bases and J by 5 bases, with 11 bases left in between. CDR1 LGHNA and CDR2 YSLEER come from the germline V gene.

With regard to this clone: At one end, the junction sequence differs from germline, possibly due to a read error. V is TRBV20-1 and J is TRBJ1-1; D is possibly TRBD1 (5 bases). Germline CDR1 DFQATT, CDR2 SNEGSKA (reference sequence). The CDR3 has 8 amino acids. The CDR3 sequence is CSARGPGW. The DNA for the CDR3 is TGCAGTGCCCGGGGCCCAGGTTGG.

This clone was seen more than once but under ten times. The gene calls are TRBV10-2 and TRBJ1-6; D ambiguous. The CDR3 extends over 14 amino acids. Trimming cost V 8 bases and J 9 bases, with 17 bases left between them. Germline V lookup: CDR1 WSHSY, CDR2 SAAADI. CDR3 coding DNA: TGCGCCAGCGCCGATCCCCATAGAGGTTCACCCCTCCACTTT. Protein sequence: CASADPHRGSPLHF.

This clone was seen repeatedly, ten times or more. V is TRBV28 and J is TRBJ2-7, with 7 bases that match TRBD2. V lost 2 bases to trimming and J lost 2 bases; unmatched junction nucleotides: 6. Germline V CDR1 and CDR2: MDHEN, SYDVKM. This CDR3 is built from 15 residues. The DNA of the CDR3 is TGTGCCAGCAGTTTAGCTCGGGGAGGGCCCTACGAGCAGTACTTC. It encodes CASSLARGGPYEQYF.

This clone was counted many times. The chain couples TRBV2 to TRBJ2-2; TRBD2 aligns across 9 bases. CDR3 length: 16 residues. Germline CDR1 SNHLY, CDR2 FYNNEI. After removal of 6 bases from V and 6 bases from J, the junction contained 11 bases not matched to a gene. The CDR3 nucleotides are TGTGCCAGCAGCGGCGGGACTAGCATAGTGGCCGGGGAGCTGTTTTTT. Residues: CASSGGTSIVAGELFF.

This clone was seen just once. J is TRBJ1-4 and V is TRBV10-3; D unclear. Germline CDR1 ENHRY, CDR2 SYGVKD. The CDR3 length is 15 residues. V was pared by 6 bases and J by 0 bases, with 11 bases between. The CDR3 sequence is CAIRRETATNEKLFF. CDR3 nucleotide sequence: TGTGCCATCAGGAGGGAAACTGCAACTAATGAAAAACTGTTTTTT.

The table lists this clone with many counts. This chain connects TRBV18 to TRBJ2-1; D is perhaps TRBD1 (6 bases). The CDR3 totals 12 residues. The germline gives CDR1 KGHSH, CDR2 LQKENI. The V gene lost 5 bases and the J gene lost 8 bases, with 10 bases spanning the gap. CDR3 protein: CASSEQGYEQFF. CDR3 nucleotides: TGTGCCAGCTCAGAACAGGGATATGAGCAGTTCTTC.

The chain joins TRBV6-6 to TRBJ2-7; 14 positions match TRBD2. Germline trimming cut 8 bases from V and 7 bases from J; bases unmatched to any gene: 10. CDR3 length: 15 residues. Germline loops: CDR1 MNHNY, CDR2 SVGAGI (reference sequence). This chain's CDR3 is CASGGLAGVPEEQYF. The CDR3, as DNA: TGTGCCAGCGGGGGACTAGCGGGAGTTCCTGAGGAGCAGTACTTC.

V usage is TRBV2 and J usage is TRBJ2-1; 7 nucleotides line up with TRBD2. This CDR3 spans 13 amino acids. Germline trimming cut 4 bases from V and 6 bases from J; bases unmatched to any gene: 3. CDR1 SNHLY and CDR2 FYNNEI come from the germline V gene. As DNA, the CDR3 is TGTGCCAGCAGTGGGACTAGAGTCAATGAGCAGTTCTTC. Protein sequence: CASSGTRVNEQFF.

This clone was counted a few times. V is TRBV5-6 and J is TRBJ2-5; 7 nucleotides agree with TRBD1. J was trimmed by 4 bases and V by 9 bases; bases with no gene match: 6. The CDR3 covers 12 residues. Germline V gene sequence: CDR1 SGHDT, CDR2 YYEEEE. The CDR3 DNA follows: TGTGCCACCGAGGGGGCTGGAGAGACCCAGTACTTC. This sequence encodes CATEGAGETQYF.

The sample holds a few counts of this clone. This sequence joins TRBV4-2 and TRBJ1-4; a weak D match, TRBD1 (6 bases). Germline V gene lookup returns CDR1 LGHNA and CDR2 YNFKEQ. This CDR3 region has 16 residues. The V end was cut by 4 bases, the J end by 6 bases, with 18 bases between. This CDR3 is CASSPEGDGLDEKLFF. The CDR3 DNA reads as TGTGCCAGCAGCCCCGAGGGGGACGGGTTGGATGAAAAACTGTTTTTT.

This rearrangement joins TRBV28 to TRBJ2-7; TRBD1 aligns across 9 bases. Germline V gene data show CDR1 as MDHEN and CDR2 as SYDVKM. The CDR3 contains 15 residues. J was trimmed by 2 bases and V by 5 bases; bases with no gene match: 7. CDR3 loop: CASSAPGTGPYEQYF. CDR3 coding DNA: TGTGCCAGCAGTGCCCCCGGGACAGGGCCCTACGAGCAGTACTTC.

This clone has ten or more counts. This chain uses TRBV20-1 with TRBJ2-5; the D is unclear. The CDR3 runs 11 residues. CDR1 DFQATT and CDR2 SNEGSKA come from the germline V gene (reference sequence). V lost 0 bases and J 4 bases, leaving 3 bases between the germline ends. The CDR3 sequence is CSARDLETQYF. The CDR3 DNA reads TGCAGTGCTAGAGATCTAGAGACCCAGTACTTC.

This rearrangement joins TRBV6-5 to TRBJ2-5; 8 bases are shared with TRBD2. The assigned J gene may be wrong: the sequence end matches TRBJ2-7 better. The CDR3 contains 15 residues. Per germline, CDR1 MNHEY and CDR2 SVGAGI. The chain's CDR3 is CASSYSAGGSDEQYF. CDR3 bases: TGTGCCAGCAGTTACTCTGCGGGAGGTTCGGACGAGCAGTACTTC.

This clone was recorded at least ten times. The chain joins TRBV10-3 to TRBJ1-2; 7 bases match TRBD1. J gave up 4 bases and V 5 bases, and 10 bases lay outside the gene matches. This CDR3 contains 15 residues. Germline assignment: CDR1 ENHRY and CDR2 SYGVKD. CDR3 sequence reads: CAISPGTADSYGYTF. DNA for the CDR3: TGTGCCATCAGTCCCGGGACAGCAGACTCCTATGGCTACACCTTC.

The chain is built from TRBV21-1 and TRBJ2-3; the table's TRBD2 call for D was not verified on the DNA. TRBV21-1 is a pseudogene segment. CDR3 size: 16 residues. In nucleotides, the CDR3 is TGTGCCAGCAGCAAGACTAGCGGGAGACTCACAGATACGCAGTATTTT. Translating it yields CASSKTSGRLTDTQYF.

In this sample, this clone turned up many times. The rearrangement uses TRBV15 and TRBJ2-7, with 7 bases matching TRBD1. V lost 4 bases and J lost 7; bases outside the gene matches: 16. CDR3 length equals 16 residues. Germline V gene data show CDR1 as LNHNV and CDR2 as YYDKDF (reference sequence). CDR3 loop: CATSKGFYRGAAEQYF. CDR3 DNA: TGTGCCACCAGCAAGGGCTTCTACAGGGGCGCCGCTGAGCAGTACTTC. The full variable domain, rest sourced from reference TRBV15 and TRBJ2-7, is DAMVIQNPRYQVTQFGKPVTLSCSQTLNHNVMYWYQQKSSQAPKLLFHYYDKDFNNEADTPDNFQSRRPNTSFCFLDIRSPGLGDTAMYLCATSKGFYRGAAEQYFGPGTRLTVT.

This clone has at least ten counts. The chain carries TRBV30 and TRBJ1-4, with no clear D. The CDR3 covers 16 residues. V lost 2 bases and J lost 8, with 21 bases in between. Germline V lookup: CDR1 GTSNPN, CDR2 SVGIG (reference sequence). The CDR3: CAWSSHTGEGWEKLFF. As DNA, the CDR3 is TGTGCCTGGAGTTCACATACCGGGGAGGGTTGGGAAAAACTGTTTTTT.

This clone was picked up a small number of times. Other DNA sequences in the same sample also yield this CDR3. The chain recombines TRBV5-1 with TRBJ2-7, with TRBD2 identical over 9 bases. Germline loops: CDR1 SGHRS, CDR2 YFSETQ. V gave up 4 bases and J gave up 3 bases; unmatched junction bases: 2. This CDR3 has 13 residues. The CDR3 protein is CASSLAGNYEQYF. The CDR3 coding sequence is TGCGCCAGCAGCCTAGCGGGAAACTACGAGCAGTACTTC.

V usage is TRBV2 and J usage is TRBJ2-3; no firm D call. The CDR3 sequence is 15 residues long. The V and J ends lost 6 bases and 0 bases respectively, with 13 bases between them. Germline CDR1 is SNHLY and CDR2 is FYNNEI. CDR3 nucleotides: TGTGCCAGCAGAACCGGACGGTCTAGCACAGATACGCAGTATTTT. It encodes CASRTGRSSTDTQYF. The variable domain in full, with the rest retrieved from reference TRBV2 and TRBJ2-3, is EPEVTQTPSHQVTQMGQEVILRCVPISNHLYFYWYRQILGQKVEFLVSFYNNEISEKSEIFDDQFSVERPDGSNFTLKIRSTKLEDSAMYFCASRTGRSSTDTQYFGPGTRLTVL.

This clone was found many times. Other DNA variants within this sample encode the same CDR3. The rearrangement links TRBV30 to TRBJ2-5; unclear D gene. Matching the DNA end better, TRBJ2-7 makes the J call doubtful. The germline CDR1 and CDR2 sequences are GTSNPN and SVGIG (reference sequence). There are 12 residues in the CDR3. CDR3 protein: CAWSQDRYEQYF. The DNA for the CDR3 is TGTGCCTGGTCGCAGGACCGCTACGAGCAGTACTTC.

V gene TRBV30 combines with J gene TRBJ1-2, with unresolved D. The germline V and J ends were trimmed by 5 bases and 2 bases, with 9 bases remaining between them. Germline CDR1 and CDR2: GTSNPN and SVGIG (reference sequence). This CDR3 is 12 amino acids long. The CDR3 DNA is TGTGCCTGGGACTTCTCCAACTATGGCTACACCTTC. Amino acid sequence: CAWDFSNYGYTF. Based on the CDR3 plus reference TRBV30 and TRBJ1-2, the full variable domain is SQTIHQWPATLVQPVGSPLSLECTVEGTSNPNLYWYRQAAGRGLQLLFYSVGIGQISSEVPQNLSASRPQDRQFILSSKKLLLSDSGFYLCAWDFSNYGYTFGSGTRLTVV.

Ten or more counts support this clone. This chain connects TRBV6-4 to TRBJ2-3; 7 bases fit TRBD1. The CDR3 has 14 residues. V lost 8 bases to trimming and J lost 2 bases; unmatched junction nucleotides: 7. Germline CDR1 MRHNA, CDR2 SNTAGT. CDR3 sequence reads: CASSRQGDTDTQYF. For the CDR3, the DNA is TGTGCCAGCTCGCGACAGGGAGACACAGATACGCAGTATTTT.

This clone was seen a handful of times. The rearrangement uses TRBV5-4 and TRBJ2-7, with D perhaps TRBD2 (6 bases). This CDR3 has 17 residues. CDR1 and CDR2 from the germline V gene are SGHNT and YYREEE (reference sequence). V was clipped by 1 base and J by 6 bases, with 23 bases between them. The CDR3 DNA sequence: TGTGCCAGCAGCTTGTCGTGGGAGGAGGCTACCGGGCCCGAGCAGTACTTC. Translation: CASSLSWEEATGPEQYF. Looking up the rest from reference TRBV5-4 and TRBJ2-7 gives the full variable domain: ETGVTQSPTHLIKTRGQQVTLRCSSQSGHNTVSWYQQALGQGPQFIFQYYREEENGRGNFPPRFSGLQFPNYSSELNVNALELDDSALYLCASSLSWEEATGPEQYFGPGTRLTVT.

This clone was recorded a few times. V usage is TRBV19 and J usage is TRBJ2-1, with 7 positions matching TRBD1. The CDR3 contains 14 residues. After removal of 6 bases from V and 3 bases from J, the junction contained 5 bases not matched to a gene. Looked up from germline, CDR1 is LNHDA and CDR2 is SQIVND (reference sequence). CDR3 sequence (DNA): TGTGCCAGTAGACGGACAGGACTCTACAATGAGCAGTTCTTC. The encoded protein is CASRRTGLYNEQFF.